The 14 T cell receptor beta chains below come from one sample, sequenced in a study of shared clonotypes between healthy human individuals. Terminally differentiated effector memory CD45RA+ cells were left out of the naive CD8 fraction, which was CD45RO-negative and positively selected for CCR7. The assay was immunoSEQ multiplex PCR, and TCRdb's table has in-frame clones only and misses some. The table includes 760,000 or so clones, about 96% detected once. The sample consisted of naive CD8+ T cells sorted from blood. The receptors stem from a man aged 30 to 45 in good health.

The chain is built from TRBV12-5 and TRBJ1-2; no firm D call. V lost 2 bases and J lost 8, with 9 bases in between. Germline values: CDR1 LGHNT, CDR2 FRNRAP. The length of the CDR3 is 12 residues. CDR3 coding DNA: TGTGCTAGTGGTTTGCCTGGGTGGGGCTACACCTTC. It is translated as CASGLPGWGYTF. The complete variable domain, with remaining parts taken from reference TRBV12-5 and TRBJ1-2, reads DARVTQTPRHKVTEMGQEVTMRCQPILGHNTVFWYRQTMMQGLELLAYFRNRAPLDDSGMPKDRFSAEMPDATLATLKIQPSEPRDSAVYFCASGLPGWGYTFGSGTRLTVV.

The chain has TRBV29-1 and TRBJ2-7, with TRBD2 as a possible D gene (5 bases). The CDR3 runs 13 residues. V lost 4 bases to trimming and J lost 0 bases, with 10 bases between them. From germline, CDR1 is SQVTM and CDR2 ANQGSEA. CDR3 protein: CSVGRSDSYEQYF. The CDR3 DNA reads TGCAGCGTTGGGAGGTCAGACTCCTACGAGCAGTACTTC.

This clone was detected once. This chain connects TRBV7-6 to TRBJ2-2; no firm D call. V shed 3 bases and J shed 2 bases, with 7 bases lying between them. The CDR3 covers 14 residues. The germline CDR1 and CDR2 sequences are SGHVS and FNYEAQ. CDR3 sequence: CASSFGQNTGELFF. CDR3 DNA: TGTGCCAGCAGCTTTGGGCAAAACACCGGGGAGCTGTTTTTT. Based on the CDR3 plus reference TRBV7-6 and TRBJ2-2, the full variable domain is GAGVSQSPRYKVTKRGQDVALRCDPISGHVSLYWYRQALGQGPEFLTYFNYEAQQDKSGLPNDRFSAERPEGSISTLTIQRTEQRDSAMYRCASSFGQNTGELFFGEGSRLTVL.

The chain carries TRBV14 and TRBJ2-3, with 7 positions matching TRBD2. Germline CDR1 is SGHDN and CDR2 is FVKESK. The V and J ends lost 5 bases and 0 bases, in that order; junction bases with no gene match: 11. CDR3 length: 17 residues. CDR3 residues: CASSEFLGLVSTDTQYF. The CDR3 nucleotides are TGTGCCAGCAGCGAATTTTTAGGACTAGTGAGCACAGATACGCAGTATTTT.

This CDR3 reads CASSPPSKFTEAFF. CDR3 nucleotide sequence: TGTGCCAGCAGCCCCCCAAGCAAATTCACTGAAGCTTTCTTT. The gene calls are TRBV9 and TRBJ1-1; D ambiguous. The CDR3 runs 14 residues. CDR1 SGDLS and CDR2 YYNGEE come from the germline V gene. Trimming stripped 4 bases from V and 4 bases from J, with 14 bases between.

The rearrangement joins TRBV5-5 to TRBJ2-7; 10 nucleotides agree with TRBD1. Germline V gene lookup returns CDR1 SGHKS and CDR2 YYEKEE (reference sequence). The CDR3 covers 14 residues. V was clipped by 2 bases and J by 5 bases; unmatched bases: 4. The CDR3 loop reads CASSFFGTGDEQYF. The CDR3 DNA is TGTGCCAGCAGCTTCTTCGGGACAGGGGACGAGCAGTACTTC.

This chain joins TRBV7-9 and TRBJ2-7; D is unresolved. Germline-derived CDR1 and CDR2 are SEHNR and FQNEAQ (reference sequence). CDR3 length: 14 amino acids. The V end was cut by 5 bases, the J end by 2 bases, with 13 bases between. The CDR3 is CASSPPWYTYEQYF. In DNA form, the CDR3 reads TGTGCCAGCAGCCCACCCTGGTATACCTACGAGCAGTACTTC.

On this clone: The same CDR3 can be traced to other DNA sequences in this sample. The rearrangement links TRBV29-1 to TRBJ2-7; 14 positions match TRBD2. V lost 4 bases and J lost 4; bases outside the gene matches: 0. The CDR3 extends over 13 amino acids. Germline V lookup: CDR1 SQVTM, CDR2 ANQGSEA. CDR3 coding DNA: TGCAGCGTTGGGACTAGCGGGAGGTACGAGCAGTACTTC. Its protein is CSVGTSGRYEQYF.

This clone was recorded once. The rearrangement links TRBV27 to TRBJ2-7, with a tentative D call TRBD2 (6 bases). Germline V gives CDR1 MNHEY, CDR2 SMNVEV (reference sequence). The V end lost 0 bases, the J end lost 3 bases, and 12 bases lay between the germline ends. The length of the CDR3 is 15 residues. CDR3 in DNA: TGTGCCAGCAGTTTATCGATCGGGGGACTCTACGAGCAGTACTTC. It translates to CASSLSIGGLYEQYF.

This chain links TRBV9 with TRBJ2-7, with D possibly being TRBD1 (6 bases). The germline CDR1 and CDR2 sequences are SGDLS and YYNGEE. The CDR3 consists of 15 residues. V lost 4 bases, J lost 10 bases, and 24 bases lay in between. CDR3 region: CASSKQGWQGNLQYF. CDR3 coding DNA: TGTGCCAGCAGCAAACAGGGCTGGCAGGGGAACCTTCAGTACTTC. Combining the CDR3 with reference TRBV9 and TRBJ2-7 gives the whole variable domain DSGVTQTPKHLITATGQRVTLRCSPRSGDLSVYWYQQSLDQGLQFLIQYYNGEERAKGNILERFSAQQFPDLHSELNLSSLELGDSALYFCASSKQGWQGNLQYFGPGTRLTVT.

The V gene is TRBV4-1, the J gene TRBJ2-1; D might be TRBD2 (5 bases). Germline V gene lookup returns CDR1 MGHRA and CDR2 YSYEKL. V lost 0 bases, J lost 9 bases, and 9 bases lay in between. The CDR3 length is 13 residues. CDR3 sequence: CASSQDGGSEQFF. As DNA, the CDR3 is TGCGCCAGCAGCCAAGATGGAGGCAGTGAGCAGTTCTTC.

This chain links TRBV9 with TRBJ2-7, with TRBD1 matching 8 bases. Per the germline V gene, CDR1 is SGDLS and CDR2 is YYNGEE. The CDR3 has 16 amino acids. Unmatched junction bases numbered 6, after V lost 0 bases and J lost 1 base. The CDR3 DNA is TGTGCCAGCAGCGTAGCGCAGGGGGCTTATTCCTACGAGCAGTACTTC. This gives the protein CASSVAQGAYSYEQYF.

The rearrangement joins TRBV11-2 to TRBJ2-2; possible D gene TRBD2, 6 bases. Trimming removed 5 bases at V and 0 bases at J, with 19 bases between. The germline CDR1 and CDR2 sequences are SGHAT and FQNNGV. There are 18 residues in the CDR3. In nucleotides, the CDR3 is TGTGCCAGCAGCGCTTTCGCCCAAGCTAGCGCGAACACCGGGGAGCTGTTTTTT. The encoded protein is CASSAFAQASANTGELFF.

This clone was seen only once. The rearrangement links TRBV7-9 to TRBJ2-1; 8 positions agree with TRBD2. V dropped 5 bases and J dropped 6; count of bases not matched to a gene: 12. The CDR3 covers 16 residues. Germline CDR1 reads SEHNR; CDR2 reads FQNEAQ (reference sequence). The CDR3 is CASSPPLAGIFNEQFF. In DNA, the CDR3 is TGTGCCAGCAGCCCACCCCTAGCGGGCATCTTCAATGAGCAGTTCTTC.